This T cell receptor (beta chain) was identified during a study of shared clonotypes between healthy human individuals. Study background: CD8 memory received one plate per donor, CD8 naive two, CD4 memory three and CD4 naive three.

Study results and limitations: Clonotypes shared by all four sorted-subset donors had higher generation probabilities than non-shared clonotypes.

It was CD45RO-negative cells, positively selected for CCR7, that made up naive CD8 cells, with terminally differentiated effector memory CD45RA+ cells excluded. Adults of Caucasian background living in Nashville, Tennessee made up all donors. The data were produced by immunoSEQ multiplex PCR, yet TCRdb's version contains in-frame clones alone and is incomplete. The top ten hold 24% of the sample, which has about 820,000 clones, more than 85% seen once. The CDR3 loop spans 13 amino acids. V was trimmed by 3 bases and J by 8 bases, leaving 11 bases between them. Germline-derived CDR1 and CDR2 are LNHDA and SQIVND (reference sequence). As concerns this clone: Antigen: not known.

Sequenced material: naive CD8+ T cells sorted from blood. The chain joins TRBV19 to TRBJ2-1, with unresolved D. The receptor's source is a man aged 25-45 years in good health. The CDR3 nucleotides are TGTGCCAGTAGTATTGGCCCAAGTGATGAGCAGTTCTTC. This translates into CASSIGPSDEQFF.